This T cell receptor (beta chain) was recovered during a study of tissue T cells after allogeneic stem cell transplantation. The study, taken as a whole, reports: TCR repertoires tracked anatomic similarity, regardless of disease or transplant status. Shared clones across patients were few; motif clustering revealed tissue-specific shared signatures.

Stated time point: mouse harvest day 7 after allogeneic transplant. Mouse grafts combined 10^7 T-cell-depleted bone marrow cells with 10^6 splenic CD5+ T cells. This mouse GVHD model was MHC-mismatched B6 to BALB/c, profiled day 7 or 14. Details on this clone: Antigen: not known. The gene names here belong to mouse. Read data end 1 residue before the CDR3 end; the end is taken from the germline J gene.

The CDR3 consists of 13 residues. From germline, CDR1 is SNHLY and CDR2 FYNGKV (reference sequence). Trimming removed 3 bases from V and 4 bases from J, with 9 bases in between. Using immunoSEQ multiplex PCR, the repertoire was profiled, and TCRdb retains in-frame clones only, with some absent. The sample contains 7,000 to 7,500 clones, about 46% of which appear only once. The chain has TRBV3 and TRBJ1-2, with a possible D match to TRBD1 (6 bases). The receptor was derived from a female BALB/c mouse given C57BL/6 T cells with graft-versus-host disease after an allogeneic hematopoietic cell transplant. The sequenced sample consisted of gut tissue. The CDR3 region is CASSLGGGSDYTF. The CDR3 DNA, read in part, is TGTGCCAGCAGCTTGGGGGGCGGCTCCGACTACACC.